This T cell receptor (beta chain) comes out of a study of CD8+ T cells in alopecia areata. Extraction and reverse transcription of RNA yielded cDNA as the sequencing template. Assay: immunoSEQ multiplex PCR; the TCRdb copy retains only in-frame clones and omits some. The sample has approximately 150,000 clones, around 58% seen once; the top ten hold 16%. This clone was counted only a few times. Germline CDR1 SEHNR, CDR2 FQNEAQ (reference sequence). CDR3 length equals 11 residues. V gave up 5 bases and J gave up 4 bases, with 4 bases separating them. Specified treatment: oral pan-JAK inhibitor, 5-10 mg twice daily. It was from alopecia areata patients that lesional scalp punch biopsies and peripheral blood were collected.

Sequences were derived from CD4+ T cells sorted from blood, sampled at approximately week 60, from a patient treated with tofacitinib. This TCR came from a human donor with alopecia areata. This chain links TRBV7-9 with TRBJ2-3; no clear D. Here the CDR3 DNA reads TGTGCCAGCAGCGAAGCAGATACGCAGTATTTT. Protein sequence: CASSEADTQYF. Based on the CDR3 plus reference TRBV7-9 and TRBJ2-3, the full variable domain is DTGVSQNPRHKITKRGQNVTFRCDPISEHNRLYWYRQTLGQGPEFLTYFQNEAQLEKSRLLSDRFSAERPKGSFSTLEIQRTEQGDSAMYLCASSEADTQYFGPGTRLTVL.